The rows below give T cell receptor beta chains drawn from one sample of a study of cytomegalovirus exposure and HLA in healthy donors. The assay was immunoSEQ multiplex PCR, and TCRdb's table has in-frame clones only and misses some. The sample yields approximately 260,000 clones, just over 85% seen once. Sequencing was carried out using PBMCs. All receptors come from a woman aged 18-35 years in good health and CMV-seronegative. Each CDR3 is given with its conserved first and last residue. Each record gives: V gene, D gene, clone size, J gene, CDR3 DNA, CDR3 protein. D genes are given only for firm matches. Expanded clones get a size class; other rows say once, few or many, or leave the size out.

>TRBV7-2|-|-|TRBJ1-5
TGTGCCAGCAGCTTCCGGGGAAGAGCTAGCAATCAGCCCCAGCATTTT
CASSFRGRASNQPQHF
>TRBV6-1|TRBD2|few|TRBJ2-7
TGTGCCAGCAGTGAGTCTAGCGGGGCCTCCTACGAGCAGTACTTC
CASSESSGASYEQYF
>TRBV5-1|TRBD1|-|TRBJ2-3
TGCGCCAGCAGTGGACAGGGGCCAGATACGCAGTATTTT
CASSGQGPDTQYF
>TRBV27|-|-|TRBJ1-1
TGTGCCAGCTCAGGCACAGACATGAACACTGAAGCTTTCTTT
CASSGTDMNTEAFF
>TRBV28|-|-|TRBJ1-2
TGTGCCAGCAGTACCCAATCAGGGGTGAACTATGGCTACACCTTC
CASSTQSGVNYGYTF
>TRBV11-2|-|-|TRBJ1-2
TGTGCCAGCAGCTTATCCGGAGGTGACTATGGCTACACCTTC
CASSLSGGDYGYTF
>TRBV5-1|TRBD2|-|TRBJ2-3
TGCGCCAGCAGCCCTCTTGAGGCGGGGGTCACAGATACGCAGTATTTT
CASSPLEAGVTDTQYF
>TRBV7-9|TRBD2|-|TRBJ2-7
TGTGCCAGCAGCTTAGGCTTAGCGGGGGGCTACGAGCAGTACTTC
CASSLGLAGGYEQYF
>TRBV2|-|once|TRBJ2-5
TGTGCCAGCAGGGGGGACTACCAAGAGACCCAGTACTTC
CASRGDYQETQYF
>TRBV4-1|TRBD2|once|TRBJ2-7
TGCGCCAGCAGCCAAGGCGGGAGACTCTCCTACGAGCAGTACTTC
CASSQGGRLSYEQYF
>TRBV16|-|-|TRBJ2-7
TGTGCCAGCAGCCAATCCATCTCCTACGAGCAGTACTTC
CASSQSISYEQYF
>TRBV27|-|once|TRBJ2-7
TGTGCCAGCAGTTTAAAGGTAGCCGCCTTGCACCCCTACGAGCAGTACTTC
CASSLKVAALHPYEQYF
>TRBV11-3|-|-|TRBJ2-3
TGTGCCAGCAGCTTGTCGTCATGGGGGGAGGACACAGATACGCAGTATTTT
CASSLSSWGEDTDTQYF
>TRBV27|TRBD1|-|TRBJ1-4
TGTGCCAGCAGTCCCCTCCCACAGGGGATTAATGAAAAACTGTTTTTT
CASSPLPQGINEKLFF
>TRBV28|-|few|TRBJ1-6
TGTGCCAGCAGGACTGTGAGCTCCTATAATTCACCCCTCCACTTT
CASRTVSSYNSPLHF
>TRBV6-5|-|-|TRBJ1-1
TGCCACGCGGGGGGGGCGAACACTGAAGCTTTCTTT
CHAGGANTEAFF
>TRBV7-3|TRBD1|-|TRBJ2-7
TGTGCCAGCAGCTGGGGACAGGGGGCCGACGAGCAGTACTTC
CASSWGQGADEQYF
>TRBV6-1|TRBD1|-|TRBJ2-7
TGTGCCAGCAGTGCTCACCGGGACAGGAGGTACGAGCAGTACTTC
CASSAHRDRRYEQYF
>TRBV6-1|TRBD2|-|TRBJ2-3
TGTGCCAGCGAGAGGACTAGCGGGGATACGCAGTATTTT
CASERTSGDTQYF
>TRBV27|-|few|TRBJ2-7
TGTGCCAGCAGAACTGTAGGTAGCCCCCGCTACGAGCAGTACTTC
CASRTVGSPRYEQYF
>TRBV27|TRBD2|-|TRBJ2-7
TGTGCCAGCAGTCCCGAAACTAGCGGACCTCGCTACGAGCAGTACTTC
CASSPETSGPRYEQYF
>TRBV9|TRBD1|-|TRBJ2-7
TGTGCCAGCAGCCCCCGACAGGGAGCCTACGAGCAGTACTTC
CASSPRQGAYEQYF
>TRBV7-2|TRBD2|-|TRBJ2-5
TGTGCCAGCAGCTTGGGGCTAGCGGAAGAGACCCAGTACTTC
CASSLGLAEETQYF
>TRBV27|-|once|TRBJ1-5
TGTGCCAGCAGTTTGGAGCGGACCAATCAGCCCCAGCATTTT
CASSLERTNQPQHF
>TRBV27|-|-|TRBJ1-1
TGTGCCAGCAGCCCTATCAGGGGAGAAACTGAAGCTTTCTTT
CASSPIRGETEAFF
>TRBV9|TRBD1|-|TRBJ1-1
TGTGCCAGCAGCGCCGACGGGACAGCCAACACTGAAGCTTTCTTT
CASSADGTANTEAFF
>TRBV14|-|-|TRBJ2-1
TGTGCCAGCAGCCTAGGAGGGCCCGAGCAGTTCTTC
CASSLGGPEQFF
>TRBV6-1|-|-|TRBJ1-2
TGTGCCAGCAGTGAAGCGACAGGCAATGGCTACACCTTC
CASSEATGNGYTF
>TRBV9|-|-|TRBJ1-4
TGTGCCAGCAGCGTAGGAGGTGGGGAGGACGGTGAAAAACTGTTTTTT
CASSVGGGEDGEKLFF
>TRBV7-9|TRBD2|-|TRBJ2-7
TGTGCCAGCAGCTTGCCCGGGACTAGCGGTTCCTCCTACGAGCAGTACTTC
CASSLPGTSGSSYEQYF
>TRBV5-7|-|-|TRBJ2-5
TGTGCCAGCAGCCCGGAGTCAGTCAAACAAGAGACCCAGTACTTC
CASSPESVKQETQYF
>TRBV30|TRBD1|-|TRBJ2-7
TGTGCCTGGAGTGTAGGGACAGGCCTCGAGCAGTACTTC
CAWSVGTGLEQYF
>TRBV9|TRBD1|few|TRBJ1-2
TGTGCCAGCAGCCCCCAGACAGGGATCTATGGCTACACCTTC
CASSPQTGIYGYTF
>TRBV11-3|TRBD1|-|TRBJ2-3
TGTGCCAGCAGCAGCCGGGACAGGGACGGGGATACGCAGTATTTT
CASSSRDRDGDTQYF
>TRBV2|-|-|TRBJ2-7
TGTGCCAGCAGTTCGGTCGGTTCCGAGCAACAGTACTTC
CASSSVGSEQQYF
>TRBV7-6|-|-|TRBJ1-6
TGTGCCAGCAGCTTAGTACTGTCCTATAATTCACCCCTCCACTTT
CASSLVLSYNSPLHF
>TRBV4-1|TRBD1|-|TRBJ1-2
TGCGCCAGCAGCCAAGAAGGGGGCAACAGCTATGGCTACACCTTC
CASSQEGGNSYGYTF
>TRBV30|-|-|TRBJ1-1
TGTGCCTGGAGTTGGAAATTTTGGCAGGGATTGAACACTGAAGCTTTCTTT
CAWSWKFWQGLNTEAFF
>TRBV6-1|-|-|TRBJ1-2
TGTGCCAGCAGTGAAGTGGCGGGGAGAAATGGCTACACCTTC
CASSEVAGRNGYTF
>TRBV18|-|-|TRBJ2-2
TGTGCCAGCTCACCACAGGGGCTCACCGGGGAGCTGTTTTTT
CASSPQGLTGELFF
>TRBV5-1|-|few|TRBJ1-3
TGCGCCAGCAGCTTGTCAGGGATCCCTGGAAACACCATATATTTT
CASSLSGIPGNTIYF
>TRBV6-6|TRBD1|-|TRBJ2-7
TGTGCCAGCAGTTCTGACAGGGGCGTTGCTGGGCAGTACTTC
CASSSDRGVAGQYF
>TRBV14|-|once|TRBJ1-1
TGTGCCAGCAGCCAAGATCGGGAGGGGCCATCCATGAACACTGAAGCTTTCTTT
CASSQDREGPSMNTEAFF
>TRBV10-2|TRBD1|-|TRBJ1-5
TGCGCCAGCAGGGCAGGGGGCGCGAATCAGCCCCAGCATTTT
CASRAGGANQPQHF
>TRBV7-9|-|-|TRBJ2-5
TGTGCCAGCAGCTTATGGACACGGCAAGAGACCCAGTACTTC
CASSLWTRQETQYF
>TRBV7-8|-|-|TRBJ1-5
TGTGCCAGCAGCTTAGGGTCAAGGACAGACAATCAGCCCCAGCATTTT
CASSLGSRTDNQPQHF
>TRBV27|-|-|TRBJ1-4
TGTGCCAGCAGTGGTTATCGGGGGTCCAAGGAAAAACTGTTTTTT
CASSGYRGSKEKLFF
>TRBV7-9|-|-|TRBJ1-2
TGTGCCAGCAACCTCCGGGGGTATGGCTACACCTTC
CASNLRGYGYTF
>TRBV18|-|-|TRBJ1-4
TGTGCCAGCTCACCACCCGACAGGCGCAAACTGTTTTTT
CASSPPDRRKLFF
>TRBV2|-|once|TRBJ1-1
TGTGCCAGCAGCCGCCAGATCATGAACACTGAAGCTTTCTTT
CASSRQIMNTEAFF
>TRBV28|-|-|TRBJ2-7
TGTGCCAGCCTGGACACCTCCCTCTACGAGCAGTACTTC
CASLDTSLYEQYF
>TRBV7-9|TRBD1|-|TRBJ2-1
TGTGCCAGCAGCACCGGACAGGCGGCAGGTCCTGGGGGGTTCTTC
CASSTGQAAGPGGFF
>TRBV19|-|-|TRBJ1-5
TGTGCCAGTACGGGTAGCCAGTCTTATCAGCCCCAGCATTTT
CASTGSQSYQPQHF
>TRBV5-6|-|once|TRBJ2-7
TGTGCCAGCAGCACTGGACTAACCTACGAGCAGTACTTC
CASSTGLTYEQYF
>TRBV9|-|-|TRBJ2-1
TGTGCCAGCAGCGTTGTAGGGGGGGCCTACAATGAGCAGTTCTTC
CASSVVGGAYNEQFF